The 18 T cell receptor beta chains listed next were all sequenced from one sample in a study of radiotherapy plus CTLA-4 blockade in lung cancer. Assay used: immunoSEQ multiplex PCR; TCRdb lists only in-frame clones, some missing. The sample has roughly 100,000 clones, 70% to 90% seen once; the top ten hold roughly 2.5%. The sequenced sample was peripheral blood, obtained from a patient treated with radiotherapy plus ipilimumab. The source is a human donor with non-small cell lung cancer that progressed on radiotherapy plus ipilimumab. Some clones in this sample may be carry-over from other donors' samples.

The chain's CDR3 is CASISWASGGYTF. The DNA for the CDR3 is TGTGCCAGCATTTCGTGGGCCTCTGGGGGCTACACCTTC. The genes are TRBV6-5 and TRBJ1-2; D unresolved. Germline assignment: CDR1 MNHEY and CDR2 SVGAGI. V was trimmed by 7 bases and J by 8 bases, leaving 17 bases between them. The CDR3 consists of 13 residues.

V gene TRBV30 combines with J gene TRBJ2-1; tentatively, D is TRBD1 or TRBD2 (5 bases each). The CDR3 has 12 amino acids. Germline loops: CDR1 GTSNPN, CDR2 SVGIG (reference sequence). The V and J ends lost 3 bases and 12 bases respectively, with 15 bases between them. The CDR3 is CAWRGDGFGQFF. For the CDR3, the DNA is TGTGCCTGGAGGGGGGACGGCTTTGGGCAGTTCTTC.

The V gene is TRBV5-4, the J gene TRBJ2-7; TRBD2 might be the D (6 bases). The CDR3 loop spans 14 amino acids. CDR1 and CDR2 from the germline V gene are SGHNT and YYREEE (reference sequence). The V end was cut by 0 bases, the J end by 2 bases, with 9 bases between. The CDR3 reads CASSLAGRAYEQYF. CDR3 in DNA: TGTGCCAGCAGCTTGGCCGGGAGAGCCTACGAGCAGTACTTC.

Written as DNA, the CDR3 is TGCGCCAGCAGCTTGGACAGATACACAGATACGCAGTATTTT. Amino acid sequence: CASSLDRYTDTQYF. J is TRBJ2-3 and V is TRBV5-1; D is undetermined. The V gene's germline CDR1 is SGHRS and CDR2 YFSETQ. Trimming removed 0 bases at V and 2 bases at J, with 7 bases between. CDR3 length: 14 residues.

The V call is TRBV28, the J call TRBJ2-7, with D tentatively TRBD1 or TRBD2 (6 bases each). The V gene's germline CDR1 is MDHEN and CDR2 SYDVKM. V was trimmed by 6 bases and J by 2 bases, leaving 14 bases between them. This CDR3 is built from 14 residues. CDR3 residues: CASSPTGATYEQYF. DNA for the CDR3: TGTGCCAGCAGCCCTACGGGGGCGACCTACGAGCAGTACTTC.

This clone was found a few times. The chain employs TRBV5-4 and TRBJ1-6; 9 bases align to TRBD1. Germline trimming cut 4 bases from V and 7 bases from J; bases unmatched to any gene: 9. CDR3 length: 16 amino acids. Germline-derived CDR1 and CDR2 are SGHNT and YYREEE (reference sequence). The CDR3 sequence: CASSQRDRADNSPLHF. In nucleotides, the CDR3 is TGTGCCAGCAGCCAACGGGACAGGGCCGACAATTCACCCCTCCACTTT.

V gene TRBV5-1 combines with J gene TRBJ2-1; no definite D call. The CDR3 extends over 13 amino acids. Trimming pared 4 bases from V and 5 bases from J, leaving 10 bases between. Germline lookup yields CDR1 SGHRS and CDR2 YFSETQ. CDR3 in DNA: TGCGCCAGCAGCACCGACTTGAACAATGAGCAGTTCTTC. Amino acids: CASSTDLNNEQFF.

The chain links TRBV5-6 to TRBJ2-6; D gene unclear. CDR3 size: 15 residues. Germline assignment: CDR1 SGHDT and CDR2 YYEEEE. V lost 0 bases and J lost 0, with 4 bases in between. CDR3 bases: TGTGCCAGCAGCTTGGGTGCCTCTGGGGCCAACGTCCTGACTTTC. Amino acid sequence: CASSLGASGANVLTF.

Here the CDR3 reads CASKTTASDIQYF. The DNA for the CDR3 is TGTGCCAGCAAAACGACAGCTTCGGACATTCAGTACTTC. The genes are TRBV18 and TRBJ2-4, with TRBD1 as a possible D gene (5 bases). CDR1 is KGHSH, CDR2 LQKENI, per germline. The CDR3 is 13 amino acids. The ends were cut back, 8 bases at V and 8 bases at J, with 16 bases in the middle.

CDR3 nucleotide sequence: TGTGCCAGCAGTGAAGCGTTTGGGGACAGGGGCGCAGATACGCAGTATTTT. The encoded protein is CASSEAFGDRGADTQYF. This chain links TRBV2 with TRBJ2-3; 10 bases are a match to TRBD1. J gave up 4 bases and V 0 bases, and 7 bases lay outside the gene matches. The CDR3 runs 17 residues. The germline V gene encodes CDR1 SNHLY and CDR2 FYNNEI.

As concerns this clone: An end of the junction differs from the germline gene, which may be a read error. The chain joins TRBV7-7 to TRBJ2-2; D is perhaps TRBD1 (6 bases). Looked up from germline, CDR1 is SSHAT and CDR2 is FNYEAQ (reference sequence). The CDR3 is made up of 17 amino acids. CDR3 bases: TGTGCTAGCAGCTCGTCCGGGTGGGGACAAAACACCGGGGAGCTGTTTTTT. As protein: CASSSSGWGQNTGELFF.

The sample holds a few counts of this clone. The rearrangement joins TRBV7-8 to TRBJ1-2; no firm D call. The V gene lost 1 base and the J gene lost 9 bases, with 12 bases spanning the gap. Looked up from germline, CDR1 is SGHVS and CDR2 is FQNEAQ. The CDR3 runs 13 residues. CDR3 bases: TGTGCCAGCAGCTTAGTTCCGGGGTGGAGCTACACCTTC. It is translated as CASSLVPGWSYTF.

CDR3 DNA: TGCGCCAGCATGGATCCAGACTACGAGCAGTACTTC. It codes for CASMDPDYEQYF. This chain uses TRBV10-1 with TRBJ2-7; D gene uncertain. V was clipped by 7 bases and J by 3 bases, with 10 bases between them. The CDR3 is 12 amino acids. From germline, CDR1 is WNHNN and CDR2 SYGVQD (reference sequence).

This clone was recorded only once. The chain joins TRBV5-5 to TRBJ1-1, with D unclear. The CDR3 has 15 residues. V dropped 0 bases and J dropped 0 bases, with 9 bases sitting between them. Looked up from germline, CDR1 is SGHKS and CDR2 is YYEKEE (reference sequence). The chain's CDR3 is CASSLEVRLNTEAFF. CDR3 sequence (DNA): TGTGCCAGCAGCTTGGAGGTGCGCCTGAACACTGAAGCTTTCTTT.

This chain uses TRBV5-1 with TRBJ1-4; a possible D gene is TRBD1 (5 bases). Deletions cut 7 bases from V and 2 bases from J, with 21 bases between. In germline, CDR1 is SGHRS, CDR2 YFSETQ. This CDR3 is built from 17 residues. The CDR3 protein is CASAPGTPSWTNEKLFF. Here the CDR3 DNA reads TGCGCCAGCGCCCCCGGGACCCCTTCCTGGACTAATGAAAAACTGTTTTTT.

The rearrangement uses TRBV6-1 and TRBJ2-5; no reliable D call. V gave up 2 bases and J gave up 1 base, with 5 bases separating them. Germline CDR1 and CDR2: MNHNS and SASEGT. There are 13 residues in the CDR3. CDR3 amino acids: CASSELPQETQYF. In DNA form, the CDR3 reads TGTGCCAGCAGTGAACTCCCCCAAGAGACCCAGTACTTC.

J is TRBJ1-5 and V is TRBV29-1, with D possibly being TRBD1 (5 bases). CDR1 is SQVTM and CDR2 is ANQGSEA in the germline V gene. The CDR3 is made up of 14 amino acids. The V end lost 4 bases, the J end lost 3 bases, and 13 bases lay between the germline ends. CDR3 amino acids: CSVVEGTINQPQHF. CDR3 DNA: TGCAGCGTTGTAGAGGGGACGATCAATCAGCCCCAGCATTTT.

V and J are TRBV5-4 and TRBJ1-2; weak D call: TRBD1 (6 bases). Per germline, CDR1 SGHNT and CDR2 YYREEE (reference sequence). Trimming pared 6 bases from V and 8 bases from J, leaving 14 bases between. CDR3 size: 12 residues. CDR3 in DNA: TGTGCCAGCAACCATGGGGGCGGAGGCTACACCTTC. Its protein product is CASNHGGGGYTF.